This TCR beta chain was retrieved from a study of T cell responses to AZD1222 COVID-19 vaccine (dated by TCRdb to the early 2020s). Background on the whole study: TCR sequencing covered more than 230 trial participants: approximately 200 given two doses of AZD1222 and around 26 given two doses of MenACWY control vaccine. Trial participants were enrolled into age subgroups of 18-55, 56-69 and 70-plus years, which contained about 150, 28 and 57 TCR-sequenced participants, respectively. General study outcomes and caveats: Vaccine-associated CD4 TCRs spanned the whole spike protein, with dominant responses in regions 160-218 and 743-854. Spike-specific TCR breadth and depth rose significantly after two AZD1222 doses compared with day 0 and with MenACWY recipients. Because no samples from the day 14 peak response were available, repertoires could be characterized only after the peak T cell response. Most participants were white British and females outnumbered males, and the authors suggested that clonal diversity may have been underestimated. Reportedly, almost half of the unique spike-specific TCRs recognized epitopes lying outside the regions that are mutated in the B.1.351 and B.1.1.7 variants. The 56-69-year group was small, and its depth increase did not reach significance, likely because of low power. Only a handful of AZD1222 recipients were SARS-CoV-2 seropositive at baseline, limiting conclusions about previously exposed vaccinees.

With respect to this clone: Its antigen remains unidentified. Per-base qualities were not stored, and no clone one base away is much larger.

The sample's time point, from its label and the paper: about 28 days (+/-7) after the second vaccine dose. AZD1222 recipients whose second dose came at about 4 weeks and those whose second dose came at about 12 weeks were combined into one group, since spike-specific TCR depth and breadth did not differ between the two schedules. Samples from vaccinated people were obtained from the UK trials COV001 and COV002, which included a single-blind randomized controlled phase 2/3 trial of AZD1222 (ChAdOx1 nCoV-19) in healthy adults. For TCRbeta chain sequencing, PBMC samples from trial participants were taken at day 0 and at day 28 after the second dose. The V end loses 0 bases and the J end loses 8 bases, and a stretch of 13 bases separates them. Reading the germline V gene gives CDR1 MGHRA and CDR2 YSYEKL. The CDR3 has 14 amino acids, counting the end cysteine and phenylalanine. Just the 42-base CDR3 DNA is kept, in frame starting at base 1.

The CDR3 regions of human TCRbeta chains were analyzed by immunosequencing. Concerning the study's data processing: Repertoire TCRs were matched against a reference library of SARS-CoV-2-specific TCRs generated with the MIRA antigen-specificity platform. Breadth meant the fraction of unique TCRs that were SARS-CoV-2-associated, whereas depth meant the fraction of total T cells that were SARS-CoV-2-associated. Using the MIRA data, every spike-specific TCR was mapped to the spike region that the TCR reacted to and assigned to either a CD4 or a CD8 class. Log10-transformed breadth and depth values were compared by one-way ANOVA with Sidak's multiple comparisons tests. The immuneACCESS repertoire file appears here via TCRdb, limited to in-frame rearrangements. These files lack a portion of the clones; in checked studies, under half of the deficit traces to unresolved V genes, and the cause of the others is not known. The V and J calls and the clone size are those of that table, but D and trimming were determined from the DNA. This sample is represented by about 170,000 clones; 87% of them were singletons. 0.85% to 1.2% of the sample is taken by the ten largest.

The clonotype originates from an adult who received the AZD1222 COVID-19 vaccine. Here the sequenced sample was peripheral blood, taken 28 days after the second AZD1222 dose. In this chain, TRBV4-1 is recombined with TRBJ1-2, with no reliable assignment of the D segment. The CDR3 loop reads CASSQERVGRGYTF. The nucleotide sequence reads TGCGCCAGCAGCCAAGAACGGGTGGGGAGGGGCTACACCTTC.